The clone carrying this TCR beta chain was observed a single time. Its ends do not fully match the called genes, so a read error is possible. CDR3 length equals 16 residues. Germline V gene data show CDR1 as SGDLS and CDR2 as YYNGEE. The sample comes from a study of blood T cell repertoires in COVID-19. Study summary: From the United States, Italy and Spain came samples of acute and convalescent COVID-19. From T cells, B-cell-depleted T cells, or PBMCs came the material, which was cDNA or gDNA.

The authors' processing: The authors estimated nucleated cell counts from reference gene primer amplification. Only in-frame clones appear in the TCRdb table, and some are missing; sequencing was by immunoSEQ multiplex PCR. V, J and clone size are those of that table, while D and trimming were read from the DNA. The table includes around 100,000 clones, about 78% detected once. Sequencing input: peripheral blood. The TCR originated in a man between 60 and 75 years old with active or convalescent COVID-19. The rearrangement joins TRBV9 to TRBJ2-5; 9 nucleotides match TRBD2. The CDR3, as DNA: TGTGCCCGCAGCGCGGGGGGGGGCCTATCCCAAGAGACCCAGTACTTC. Encoded protein: CARSAGGGLSQETQYF.